One and the same sample provided the 9 T cell receptor beta chains below, sequenced in a study of T cell repertoires in cytomegalovirus infection. TCRdb independently ran MiXCR on the reads; one entry per CDR3 protein. This sample has some 220,000 distinct CDR3 sequences, with roughly an eighth found just once. The source material was PBMCs. These receptors were collected from a human donor in good health (CMV status not recorded). Some clones in this sample may be carry-over from other donors' samples.

This clonotype came up a few times. V and J are TRBV10-2 and TRBJ2-2; weak D call: TRBD2 (5 bases). The CDR3 has 14 residues. Trimming took 8 bases from V and 1 from J, leaving 11 bases between them. CDR1 and CDR2 (germline): WSHSY, SAAADI. Written as DNA, the CDR3 is TGCGCCAGCGGAGTCGGGATGAACACCGGGGAGCTGTTTTTT. It codes for CASGVGMNTGELFF.

This clonotype was recorded many times. The V call is TRBV19, the J call TRBJ1-5; weak D call: TRBD1 (5 bases). CDR1 is LNHDA, CDR2 SQIVND, per germline (reference sequence). This CDR3 is built from 14 residues. The germline V and J ends were trimmed by 3 bases and 6 bases, with 12 bases remaining between them. This chain's CDR3 is CASSIGANVQPQHF. Here the CDR3 DNA reads TGTGCCAGTAGTATCGGGGCAAACGTTCAGCCCCAGCATTTT.

This clonotype was seen only a few times. The rearrangement joins TRBV5-1 to TRBJ1-1; perhaps TRBD1 as D (6 bases). The CDR3 is made up of 15 amino acids. Trimming took 5 bases from V and 4 from J, leaving 18 bases between them. Germline values: CDR1 SGHRS, CDR2 YFSETQ. CDR3 DNA sequence: TGCGCCAGCAGAAGGGGGGCCGACCCGAGCACTGAAGCTTTCTTT. It yields the protein CASRRGADPSTEAFF.

This clonotype was observed many times. This chain joins TRBV7-2 and TRBJ1-5, with TRBD1 matching 8 bases. This CDR3 is built from 15 residues. The V gene's germline CDR1 is SGHTA and CDR2 FQGNSA. The ends lost 5 bases at V and 2 bases at J; junction bases unmatched: 5. This CDR3 reads CASSVQGAGNQPQHF. CDR3 coding DNA: TGTGCCAGCAGCGTCCAGGGGGCTGGCAATCAGCCCCAGCATTTT.

In its sample, this clonotype was seen many times. The chain uses TRBV7-9 and TRBJ2-2; D perhaps matches TRBD1 (6 bases). Germline V CDR1 and CDR2: SEHNR, FQNEAQ (reference sequence). V was pared by 6 bases and J by 0 bases, with 11 bases between. The length of the CDR3 is 15 residues. CDR3 sequence reads: CASSAGTTNTGELFF. The CDR3 bases are TGTGCCAGCAGTGCCGGGACAACGAACACCGGGGAGCTGTTTTTT.

The CDR3 region is CASSPQSGGLYEQYF. The CDR3 nucleotides read TGTGCCAGCAGCCCCCAGAGCGGCGGGCTTTACGAGCAGTACTTC. This sequence joins TRBV9 and TRBJ2-7; D may be TRBD2 (5 bases). Trimming took off 4 bases at V and 4 bases at J, with 18 bases between the two ends. The CDR3 covers 15 residues. CDR1 and CDR2 from the germline V gene are SGDLS and YYNGEE.

This clonotype showed up many times. This chain connects TRBV10-3 to TRBJ2-7; D gene ambiguous. The CDR3 spans 17 residues. With 0 bases removed from V and 3 bases from J, the gap between germline ends came to 18 bases. Per germline, CDR1 ENHRY and CDR2 SYGVKD. The CDR3 coding sequence is TGTGCCATCAGTGAGTCCGACCCTCAATCCTGGGGCTACGAGCAGTACTTC. Protein sequence: CAISESDPQSWGYEQYF.

At least ten counts were recorded for this clonotype. V gene TRBV12-3 or TRBV12-4 combines with J gene TRBJ2-3; 8 nucleotides line up with TRBD1. The CDR3 runs to 13 residues. The V gene end was trimmed by 7 bases and the J gene end by 6 bases; junction bases not matched to a gene: 6. The CDR3 DNA sequence: TGTGCCAGCACAGGGGGCCTACGGGATACGCAGTATTTT. Amino acid sequence: CASTGGLRDTQYF.

The table lists this clonotype with many counts. This sequence joins TRBV7-9 and TRBJ2-7; TRBD1 agrees at 10 bases. This CDR3 is built from 16 residues. Losses at the gene ends were 0 bases for V and 5 bases for J; bases not matched to a gene: 7. Germline CDR1 reads SEHNR; CDR2 reads FQNEAQ (reference sequence). DNA for the CDR3: TGTGCCAGCAGCTTAGCGGAGACAGGGGGCTACGACGAGCAGTACTTC. It specifies CASSLAETGGYDEQYF. The full variable domain, completed using reference TRBV7-9 and TRBJ2-7, is DTGVSQNPRHKITKRGQNVTFRCDPISEHNRLYWYRQTLGQGPEFLTYFQNEAQLEKSRLLSDRFSAERPKGSFSTLEIQRTEQGDSAMYLCASSLAETGGYDEQYFGPGTRLTVT.